Many counts were recorded for the clone carrying this T cell receptor beta chain. This entry comes from a study of patients and donors after allogeneic stem cell transplantation. MiXCR, run by TCRdb on the RT-PCR reads, gives a single entry per CDR3 protein. The sample lists 150,000 to 200,000 distinct CDR3 sequences, approximately 30% seen once, with roughly 3% in the top ten. This CDR3 spans 13 amino acids. V dropped 6 bases and J dropped 2 bases, with 11 bases sitting between them. CDR1 SEHNR and CDR2 FQNEAQ come from the germline V gene (reference sequence). This clonotype originated in a human donor who was either an allogeneic HSCT recipient or a stem cell or donor lymphocyte infusion donor (not recorded which). It is not recorded whose cells these are; they may come from a transplant donor. The chain links TRBV7-9 to TRBJ2-7, with a tentative D call TRBD2 (6 bases). Material: blood, either unsorted or a sorted T cell fraction (not recorded which). The CDR3 coding sequence is TGTGCCAGCAGTTTGGGGGGAACCTACGAGCAGTACTTC. It yields the protein CASSLGGTYEQYF.